These T cell receptor beta chains were read from a single sample in a study of shared clonotypes between healthy human individuals. Sequenced by immunoSEQ multiplex PCR; TCRdb stores in-frame clones only, minus some. The data contain around 2.1 million clones, about 92% of them singletons. The material sequenced was naive CD8+ T cells from PBMCs. The origin of the receptors is a man aged 18 to 30 in good health. Some clones in this sample may be carry-over from other donors' samples. Each CDR3 is given with its conserved first and last residue. The D gene is left open where the match is weak. Size is stated for part of the rows, as once, few or many counts, or as a class when the clone is expanded.

V gene	CDR3 length	D gene	J gene	clone size	CDR3 DNA	CDR3 protein
TRBV28	13	.	TRBJ2-5	.	TGTGCCAGCAGCTGGGTCGCAGGAGAGACCCAGTACTTC	CASSWVAGETQYF
TRBV15	13	.	TRBJ1-1	few	TGTGCCACCAGAGCCACCTTGGGCACTGAAGCTTTCTTT	CATRATLGTEAFF
TRBV7-6	15	.	TRBJ2-1	.	TGTGCCAGCAGCGCCAGAACCGGGACCACCAATGAGCAGTTCTTC	CASSARTGTTNEQFF
TRBV6-5	16	.	TRBJ2-1	.	TGTGCCAGCAGTTTCGGGACCCCCTCGTTCTACAATGAGCAGTTCTTC	CASSFGTPSFYNEQFF
TRBV30	13	.	TRBJ2-1	.	TGTGCCGGTAGGATCCCCTCCTACAATGAGCAGTTCTTC	CAGRIPSYNEQFF
TRBV29-1	13	.	TRBJ2-1	once	TGCAGCCTCCGGGACTTCACTTTCAATGAGCAGTTCTTC	CSLRDFTFNEQFF
TRBV9	13	.	TRBJ1-2	.	TGTGCCAGCAGCGTAGGGTCGAGCTATGGCTACACCTTC	CASSVGSSYGYTF
TRBV27	19	.	TRBJ2-3	.	TGTGCCAGCAGTTTAATACGTTTCAAAGGCGGGCAAGGCACAGATACGCAGTATTTT	CASSLIRFKGGQGTDTQYF
TRBV9	18	.	TRBJ2-6	.	TGTGCCAGCAGCCATCCTCGGGACGGAAGCTCTGGGGCCAACGTCCTGACTTTC	CASSHPRDGSSGANVLTF
TRBV25-1	15	TRBD1	TRBJ2-5	.	TGTGCCAGCAGTGACCGGGACAGGGGTGTCGATTCCCAGTACTTC	CASSDRDRGVDSQYF
TRBV18	16	.	TRBJ2-1	.	TGTGCCAGCTATACCGGTTTGGGACTCCCGTTTGATGAGCAGTTCTTC	CASYTGLGLPFDEQFF
TRBV4-1	13	.	TRBJ1-1	.	TGCGCCAGCAGCTTGACAGTGGACACTGAAGCTTTCTTT	CASSLTVDTEAFF
TRBV11-2	13	.	TRBJ1-4	once	TGTGCCAGCAGCTTAGCCATCCTTGAAAAACTGTTTTTT	CASSLAILEKLFF
TRBV28	15	.	TRBJ1-4	.	TGTGCCAGCAGTTTATTGGACCTGAAGGGAGAAAAACTGTTTTTT	CASSLLDLKGEKLFF
TRBV30	15	TRBD1	TRBJ2-3	.	TGTGCCTGGGCCGGGACAGGCCCTAGCACAGATACGCAGTATTTT	CAWAGTGPSTDTQYF
TRBV28	11	.	TRBJ2-3	.	TGTGCCAGCAGTTTCGGAGATACGCAGTATTTT	CASSFGDTQYF
TRBV7-3	15	.	TRBJ2-3	.	TGTGCCAGCAGCCCAGCCCAGGGGGGCCCAGATACGCAGTATTTT	CASSPAQGGPDTQYF
TRBV4-1	14	.	TRBJ2-1	.	TGCGCCAGCAGCCAACCGACAGGGAGGAATGAGCAGTTCTTC	CASSQPTGRNEQFF
TRBV15	19	TRBD2	TRBJ2-2	.	TGTGCCACCAGCAGAGTTCGGCTAGCGGGAGGGGGTCGCACCGGGGAGCTGTTTTTT	CATSRVRLAGGGRTGELFF